A single sample gave rise to the 13 T cell receptor beta chains below, sequenced in a study of cytomegalovirus exposure and HLA in healthy donors. The PCR contained 60 Vbeta and 13 Jbeta primers. Data came from immunoSEQ multiplex PCR; TCRdb stores just in-frame clones and leaves some out. Of about 87,000 clones in the sample, more than 75% were seen once. The sample taken for sequencing was PBMCs. The source is a woman aged 40 to 50 in good health and CMV-seronegative.

This clone was found once. The rearrangement links TRBV19 to TRBJ1-1, with D unresolved. This CDR3 spans 18 amino acids. In germline, CDR1 is LNHDA, CDR2 SQIVND (reference sequence). V lost 2 bases, J lost 2 bases, and 21 bases lay in between. CDR3 protein: CASSIRVSARVKNTEAFF. The CDR3 nucleotides read TGTGCCAGTAGTATACGGGTCTCAGCCCGGGTAAAAAACACTGAAGCTTTCTTT.

The V call is TRBV30, the J call TRBJ1-1; D is uncertain. Trimming left V 4 bases short and J 7 bases short, with 7 bases between. From germline, CDR1 is GTSNPN and CDR2 SVGIG (reference sequence). The CDR3 sequence is 10 residues long. CDR3: CAWKQSEAFF. CDR3 coding DNA: TGTGCCTGGAAACAGAGTGAAGCTTTCTTT.

Points on this clone: The junction departs from germline at one end; a sequencing error may be responsible. The V call is TRBV11-3, the J call TRBJ1-2, with 7 bases that match TRBD1. This CDR3 comprises 13 residues. Looked up from germline, CDR1 is SGHNT and CDR2 is YENEEA. The chain's CDR3 is CASSLDRYGTALF. The CDR3, as DNA: TGTGCCAGCAGCTTAGATCGGTACGGGACAGCCCTCTTC.

A note on this clone: Relative to the germline gene, one junction end is altered; a read error may explain this. The chain carries TRBV29-1 and TRBJ1-5; no clear D. Germline V gene sequence: CDR1 SQVTM, CDR2 ANQGSEA. CDR3 length: 13 amino acids. CDR3 nucleotides: TGCAGCGCCCAAAGCGGTAGCAATCAGCCCCAGAATTTT. It encodes CSAQSGSNQPQNF.

The chain employs TRBV27 and TRBJ1-2; D may be TRBD1 (5 bases). In germline, CDR1 is MNHEY, CDR2 SMNVEV (reference sequence). The CDR3 length is 13 residues. V dropped 3 bases and J dropped 1 base, with 6 bases sitting between them. CDR3 sequence (DNA): TGTGCCAGCAGTTTTGACAGTAACTATGGCTACACCTTC. Its protein is CASSFDSNYGYTF.

The rearrangement uses TRBV7-2 and TRBJ2-1; 7 bases match TRBD1. The germline V gene encodes CDR1 SGHTA and CDR2 FQGNSA. The CDR3 has 15 residues. The V and J ends lost 1 base and 3 bases, in that order; junction bases with no gene match: 3. CDR3 amino acids: CASSLGRTGYNEQFF. DNA of the CDR3: TGTGCCAGCAGCTTAGGAAGGACAGGCTACAATGAGCAGTTCTTC.

This clone occurred once. This chain uses TRBV7-2 with TRBJ1-2; weak D call: TRBD1 (5 bases). V lost 2 bases and J lost 4, with 14 bases in between. Looked up from germline, CDR1 is SGHTA and CDR2 is FQGNSA. The CDR3 is 15 amino acids. CDR3: CASSLQTDSTYGYTF. The CDR3 DNA sequence: TGTGCCAGCAGCTTACAGACAGACTCCACCTATGGCTACACCTTC.

The rearrangement uses TRBV27 and TRBJ2-7; the match to TRBD2 covers 10 bases. Per germline, CDR1 MNHEY and CDR2 SMNVEV (reference sequence). Losses at the gene ends were 8 bases for V and 6 bases for J; bases not matched to a gene: 7. This CDR3 comprises 13 residues. CDR3 loop: CASAEASGGEQYF. In DNA form, the CDR3 reads TGTGCCAGCGCAGAGGCTAGCGGGGGCGAGCAGTACTTC.

The CDR3 DNA is TGTGCCTGGACCAAGGGGCGAGTGGCTGGGGCCAACGTCCTGACTTTC. Translated, it gives CAWTKGRVAGANVLTF. This chain joins TRBV30 and TRBJ2-6; possible D gene TRBD1, 5 bases. V lost 4 bases to trimming and J lost 2 bases, with 15 bases between them. Per germline, CDR1 GTSNPN and CDR2 SVGIG (reference sequence). The CDR3 covers 16 residues. Full variable domain (missing parts from reference TRBV30 and TRBJ2-6): SQTIHQWPATLVQPVGSPLSLECTVEGTSNPNLYWYRQAAGRGLQLLFYSVGIGQISSEVPQNLSASRPQDRQFILSSKKLLLSDSGFYLCAWTKGRVAGANVLTFGAGSRLTVL.

The V gene is TRBV7-2, the J gene TRBJ2-1, with a tentative D call TRBD2 (6 bases). The V end lost 5 bases, the J end lost 4 bases, and 18 bases lay between the germline ends. From germline, CDR1 is SGHTA and CDR2 FQGNSA. The CDR3 totals 16 residues. DNA of the CDR3: TGTGCCAGCAGCGTGGGCCCCGGGAGACGGTACAATGAGCAGTTCTTC. This gives the protein CASSVGPGRRYNEQFF.

This clone was recorded a few times. The chain links TRBV5-4 to TRBJ2-7, with D perhaps TRBD1 (5 bases). Germline values: CDR1 SGHNT, CDR2 YYREEE (reference sequence). Between the trimmed V and J ends, which lost 0 bases and 0 bases, there was a span of 7 bases. CDR3 length equals 14 residues. The CDR3 nucleotides read TGTGCCAGCAGCTTGGGACAGAGCTCCTACGAGCAGTACTTC. It specifies CASSLGQSSYEQYF.

The chain joins TRBV7-9 to TRBJ2-3; 14 bases match TRBD2. The CDR3 sequence is 14 residues long. Germline V gives CDR1 SEHNR, CDR2 FQNEAQ (reference sequence). The J segment lost 12 bases and the V segment lost 6 bases, leaving 8 bases of the junction unmatched. The CDR3 protein is CASSPGTSGGPQYF. The CDR3, as DNA: TGTGCCAGCAGTCCCGGGACTAGCGGGGGTCCACAGTATTTT. Full variable domain (outside the CDR3, taken from reference TRBV7-9 and TRBJ2-3): DTGVSQNPRHKITKRGQNVTFRCDPISEHNRLYWYRQTLGQGPEFLTYFQNEAQLEKSRLLSDRFSAERPKGSFSTLEIQRTEQGDSAMYLCASSPGTSGGPQYFGPGTRLTVL.

The rearrangement links TRBV29-1 to TRBJ1-2; D might be TRBD1 (6 bases). Trimming removed 4 bases at V and 8 bases at J, with 11 bases between. Looked up from germline, CDR1 is SQVTM and CDR2 is ANQGSEA. CDR3 size: 11 residues. This CDR3 is CSVVGAGGYTF. The DNA of the CDR3 is TGCAGCGTTGTGGGGGCTGGCGGCTACACCTTC.